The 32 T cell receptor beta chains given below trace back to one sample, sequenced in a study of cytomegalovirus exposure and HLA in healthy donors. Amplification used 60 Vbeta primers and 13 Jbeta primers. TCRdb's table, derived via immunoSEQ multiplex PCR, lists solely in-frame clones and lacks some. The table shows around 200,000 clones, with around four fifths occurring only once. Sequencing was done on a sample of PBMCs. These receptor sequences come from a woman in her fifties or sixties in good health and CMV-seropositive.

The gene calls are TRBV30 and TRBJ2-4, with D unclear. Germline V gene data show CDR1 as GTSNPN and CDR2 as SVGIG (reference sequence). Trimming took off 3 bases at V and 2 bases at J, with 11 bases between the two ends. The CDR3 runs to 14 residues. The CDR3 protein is CAWSERNSKNIQYF. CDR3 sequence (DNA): TGTGCCTGGAGCGAGAGGAACTCCAAAAACATTCAGTACTTC. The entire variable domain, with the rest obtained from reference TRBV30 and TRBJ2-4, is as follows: SQTIHQWPATLVQPVGSPLSLECTVEGTSNPNLYWYRQAAGRGLQLLFYSVGIGQISSEVPQNLSASRPQDRQFILSSKKLLLSDSGFYLCAWSERNSKNIQYFGAGTRLSVL.

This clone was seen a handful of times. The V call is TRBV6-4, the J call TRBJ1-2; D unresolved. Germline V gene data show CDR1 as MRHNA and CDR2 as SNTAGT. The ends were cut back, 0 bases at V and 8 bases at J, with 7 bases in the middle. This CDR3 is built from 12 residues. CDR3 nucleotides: TGTGCCAGCAGTGACTCCTCGGGGGGCTACACCTTC. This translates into CASSDSSGGYTF.

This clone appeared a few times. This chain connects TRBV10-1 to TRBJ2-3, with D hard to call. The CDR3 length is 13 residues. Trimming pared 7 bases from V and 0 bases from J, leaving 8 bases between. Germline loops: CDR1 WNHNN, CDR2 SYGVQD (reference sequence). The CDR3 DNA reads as TGCGCCAGCAAGGCGGCTAGCACAGATACGCAGTATTTT. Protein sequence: CASKAASTDTQYF.

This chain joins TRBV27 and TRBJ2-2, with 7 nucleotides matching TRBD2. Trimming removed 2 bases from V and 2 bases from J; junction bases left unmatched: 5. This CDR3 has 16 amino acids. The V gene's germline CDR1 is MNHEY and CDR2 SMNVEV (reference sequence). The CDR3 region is CASSLGAGRNTGELFF. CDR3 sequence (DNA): TGTGCCAGCAGTTTAGGAGCGGGGCGCAACACCGGGGAGCTGTTTTTT.

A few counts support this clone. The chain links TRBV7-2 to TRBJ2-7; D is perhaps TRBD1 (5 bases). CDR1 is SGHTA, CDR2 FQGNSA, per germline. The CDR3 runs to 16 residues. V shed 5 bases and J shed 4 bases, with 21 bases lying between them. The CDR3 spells CASSQPGPPGMYEQYF. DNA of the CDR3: TGTGCCAGCAGCCAGCCCGGGCCTCCAGGGATGTACGAGCAGTACTTC.

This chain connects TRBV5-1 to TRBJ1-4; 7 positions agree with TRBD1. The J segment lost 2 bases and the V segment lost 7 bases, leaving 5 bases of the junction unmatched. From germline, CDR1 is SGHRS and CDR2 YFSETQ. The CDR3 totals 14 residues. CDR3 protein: CASAETGTNEKLFF. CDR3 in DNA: TGCGCCAGCGCCGAGACAGGGACTAATGAAAAACTGTTTTTT.

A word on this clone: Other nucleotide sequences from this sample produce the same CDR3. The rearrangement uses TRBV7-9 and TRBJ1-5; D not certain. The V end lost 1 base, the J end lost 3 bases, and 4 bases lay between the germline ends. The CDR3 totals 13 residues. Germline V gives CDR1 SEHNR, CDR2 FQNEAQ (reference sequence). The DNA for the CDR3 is TGTGCCAGCAGCTTAGGGGCCAATCAGCCCCAGCATTTT. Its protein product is CASSLGANQPQHF.

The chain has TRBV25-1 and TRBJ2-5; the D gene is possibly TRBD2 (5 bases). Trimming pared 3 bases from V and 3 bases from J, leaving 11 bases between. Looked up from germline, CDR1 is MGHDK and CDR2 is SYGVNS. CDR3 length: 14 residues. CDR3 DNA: TGTGCCAGCAGTGAGTTTAGCGAGAAAGAGACCCAGTACTTC. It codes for CASSEFSEKETQYF. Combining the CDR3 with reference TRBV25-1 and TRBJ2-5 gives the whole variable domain EADIYQTPRYLVIGTGKKITLECSQTMGHDKMYWYQQDPGMELHLIHYSYGVNSTEKGDLSSESTVSRIRTEHFPLTLESARPSHTSQYLCASSEFSEKETQYFGPGTRLLVL.

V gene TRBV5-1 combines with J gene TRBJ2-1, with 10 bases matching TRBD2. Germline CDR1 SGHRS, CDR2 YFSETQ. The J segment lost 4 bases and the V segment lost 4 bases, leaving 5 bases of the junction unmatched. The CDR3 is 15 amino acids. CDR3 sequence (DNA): TGCGCCAGCAGCCAGAGCGGGGGGGCTTACAATGAGCAGTTCTTC. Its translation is CASSQSGGAYNEQFF.

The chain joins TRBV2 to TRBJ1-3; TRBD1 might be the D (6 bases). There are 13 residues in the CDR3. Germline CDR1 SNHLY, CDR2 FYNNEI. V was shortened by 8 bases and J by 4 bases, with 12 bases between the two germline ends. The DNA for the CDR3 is TGTGCCAGCCTTGGCGGACAGGGAAACACCATATATTTT. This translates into CASLGGQGNTIYF.

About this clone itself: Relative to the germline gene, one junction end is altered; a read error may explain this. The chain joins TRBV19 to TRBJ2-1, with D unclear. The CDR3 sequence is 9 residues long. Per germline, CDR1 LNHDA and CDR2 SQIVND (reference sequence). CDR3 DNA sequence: TGTGCCAGTTACATTGAGCAGTTCTTC. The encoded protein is CASYIEQFF.

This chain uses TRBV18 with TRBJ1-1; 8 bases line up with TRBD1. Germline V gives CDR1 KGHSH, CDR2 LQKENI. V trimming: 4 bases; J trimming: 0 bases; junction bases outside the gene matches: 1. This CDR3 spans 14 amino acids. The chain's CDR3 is CASSQGQVNTEAFF. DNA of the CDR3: TGTGCCAGCTCACAGGGACAGGTGAACACTGAAGCTTTCTTT.

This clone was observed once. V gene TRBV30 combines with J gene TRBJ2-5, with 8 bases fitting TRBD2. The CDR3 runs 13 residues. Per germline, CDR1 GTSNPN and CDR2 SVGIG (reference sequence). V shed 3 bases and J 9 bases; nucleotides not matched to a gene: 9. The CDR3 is CAWSLTGGGSQYF. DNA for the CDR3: TGTGCCTGGAGCCTAACGGGGGGGGGCTCCCAGTACTTC.

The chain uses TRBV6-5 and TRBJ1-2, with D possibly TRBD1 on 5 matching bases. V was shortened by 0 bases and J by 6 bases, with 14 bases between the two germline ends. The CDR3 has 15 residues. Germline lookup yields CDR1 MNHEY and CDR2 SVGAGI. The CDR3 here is CASSYSTRASNGYTF. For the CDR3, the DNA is TGTGCCAGCAGTTACTCGACCAGGGCCTCAAATGGCTACACCTTC.

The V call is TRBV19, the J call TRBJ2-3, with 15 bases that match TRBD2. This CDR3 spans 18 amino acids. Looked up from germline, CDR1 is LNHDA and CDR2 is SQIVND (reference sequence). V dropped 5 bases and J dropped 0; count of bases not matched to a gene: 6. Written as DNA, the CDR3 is TGTGCCAGTAGTGGACTAGCGGGAGGGTATACTAGCACAGATACGCAGTATTTT. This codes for CASSGLAGGYTSTDTQYF.

The CDR3 sequence is CASSPPASLNTEAFF. The CDR3, as DNA: TGTGCCAGCTCACCACCCGCAAGCCTGAACACTGAAGCTTTCTTT. The genes are TRBV18 and TRBJ1-1; D is undetermined. The CDR3 loop spans 15 amino acids. V was cut by 0 bases and J by 0 bases, with 8 bases left in between. Germline V gene sequence: CDR1 KGHSH, CDR2 LQKENI.

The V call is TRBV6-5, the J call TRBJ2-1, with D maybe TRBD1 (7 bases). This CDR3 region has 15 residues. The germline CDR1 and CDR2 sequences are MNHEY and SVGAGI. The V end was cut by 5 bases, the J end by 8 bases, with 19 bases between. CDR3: CASSAPFTGEDEQFF. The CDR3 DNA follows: TGTGCCAGCAGTGCACCCTTCACAGGGGAGGATGAGCAGTTCTTC.

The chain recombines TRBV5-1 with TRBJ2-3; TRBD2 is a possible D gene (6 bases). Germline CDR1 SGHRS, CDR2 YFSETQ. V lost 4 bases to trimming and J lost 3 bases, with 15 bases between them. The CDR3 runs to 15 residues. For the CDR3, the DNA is TGCGCCAGCAGCGGGACGGGACTCCCAACAGATACGCAGTATTTT. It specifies CASSGTGLPTDTQYF.

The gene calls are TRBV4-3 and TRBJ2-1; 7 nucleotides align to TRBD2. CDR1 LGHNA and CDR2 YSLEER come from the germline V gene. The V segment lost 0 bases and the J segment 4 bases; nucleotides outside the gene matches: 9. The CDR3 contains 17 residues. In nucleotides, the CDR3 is TGCGCCAGCAGCCAAGAGTGGGGGGGGAATGTATACAATGAGCAGTTCTTC. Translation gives CASSQEWGGNVYNEQFF.

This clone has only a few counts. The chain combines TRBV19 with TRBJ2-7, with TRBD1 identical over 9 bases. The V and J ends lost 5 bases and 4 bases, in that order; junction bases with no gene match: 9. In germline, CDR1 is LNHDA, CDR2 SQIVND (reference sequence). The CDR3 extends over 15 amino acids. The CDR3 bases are TGTGCCAGTAGTCCCGGGACAGGGAGGAGGTACGAGCAGTACTTC. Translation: CASSPGTGRRYEQYF.

CDR3 in DNA: TGTGCCAGCAGCTCCCCGGTCCTCTCTGGAAACACCATATATTTT. It is translated as CASSSPVLSGNTIYF. The chain is built from TRBV7-2 and TRBJ1-3; D gene ambiguous. Trimming removed 4 bases at V and 0 bases at J, with 10 bases between. CDR1 is SGHTA and CDR2 is FQGNSA in the germline V gene. This CDR3 is built from 15 residues.

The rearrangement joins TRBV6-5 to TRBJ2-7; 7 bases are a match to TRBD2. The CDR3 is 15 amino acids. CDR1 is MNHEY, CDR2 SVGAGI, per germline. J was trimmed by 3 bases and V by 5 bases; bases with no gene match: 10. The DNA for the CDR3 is TGTGCCAGCAGTACGGGGGGAGGGGTCGGCTACGAGCAGTACTTC. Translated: CASSTGGGVGYEQYF.

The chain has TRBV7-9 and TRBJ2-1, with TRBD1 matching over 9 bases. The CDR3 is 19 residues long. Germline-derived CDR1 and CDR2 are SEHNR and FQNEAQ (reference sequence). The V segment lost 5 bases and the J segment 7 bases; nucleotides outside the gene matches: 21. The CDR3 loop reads CASSPKGGQGFFSLNEQFF. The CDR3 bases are TGTGCCAGCAGCCCAAAAGGGGGACAGGGATTCTTTTCGCTAAATGAGCAGTTCTTC.

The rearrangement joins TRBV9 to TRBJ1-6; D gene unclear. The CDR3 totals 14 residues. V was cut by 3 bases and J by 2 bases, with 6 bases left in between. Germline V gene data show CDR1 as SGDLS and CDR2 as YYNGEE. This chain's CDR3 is CASSAGTYNSPLHF. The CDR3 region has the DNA TGTGCCAGCAGCGCCGGGACCTATAATTCACCCCTCCACTTT.

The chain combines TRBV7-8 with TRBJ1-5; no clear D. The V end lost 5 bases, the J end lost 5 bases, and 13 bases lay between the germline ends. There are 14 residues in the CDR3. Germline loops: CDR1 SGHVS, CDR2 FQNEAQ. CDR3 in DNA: TGTGCCAGCAGCCAAACAACGGCGGATCAGCCCCAGCATTTT. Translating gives CASSQTTADQPQHF. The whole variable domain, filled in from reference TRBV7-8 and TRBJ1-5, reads GAGVSQSPRYKVAKRGQDVALRCDPISGHVSLFWYQQALGQGPEFLTYFQNEAQLDKSGLPSDRFFAERPEGSVSTLKIQRTQQEDSAVYLCASSQTTADQPQHFGDGTRLSIL.

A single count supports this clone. In nucleotides, the CDR3 is TGCGCCAGCAGCCCGCCAGACACAGGGGCCAACGTCCTGACTTTC. This encodes CASSPPDTGANVLTF. This chain connects TRBV5-1 to TRBJ2-6, with D unresolved. This CDR3 region has 15 residues. The germline CDR1 and CDR2 sequences are SGHRS and YFSETQ. V was trimmed by 4 bases and J by 4 bases, leaving 12 bases between them.

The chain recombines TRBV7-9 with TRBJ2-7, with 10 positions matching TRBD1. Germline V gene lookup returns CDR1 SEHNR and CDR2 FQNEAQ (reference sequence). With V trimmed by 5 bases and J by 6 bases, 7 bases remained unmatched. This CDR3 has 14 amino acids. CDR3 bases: TGTGCCAGCAGCCCGTCGGGACAGGGGTCCGAGCAGTACTTC. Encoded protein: CASSPSGQGSEQYF. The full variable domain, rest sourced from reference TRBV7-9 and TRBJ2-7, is DTGVSQNPRHKITKRGQNVTFRCDPISEHNRLYWYRQTLGQGPEFLTYFQNEAQLEKSRLLSDRFSAERPKGSFSTLEIQRTEQGDSAMYLCASSPSGQGSEQYFGPGTRLTVT.

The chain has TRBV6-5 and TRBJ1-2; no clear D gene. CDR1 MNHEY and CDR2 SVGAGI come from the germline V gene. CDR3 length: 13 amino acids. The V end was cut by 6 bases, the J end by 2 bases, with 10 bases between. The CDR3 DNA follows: TGTGCCAGCAGCAACCGGGAGAACTATGGCTACACCTTC. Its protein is CASSNRENYGYTF.

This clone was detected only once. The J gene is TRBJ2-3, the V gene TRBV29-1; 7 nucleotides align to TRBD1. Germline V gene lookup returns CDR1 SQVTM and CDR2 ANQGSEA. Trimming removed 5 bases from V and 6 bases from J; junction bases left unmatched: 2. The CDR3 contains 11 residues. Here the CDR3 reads CSVYRGDTQYF. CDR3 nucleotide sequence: TGCAGCGTTTACAGGGGTGATACGCAGTATTTT.

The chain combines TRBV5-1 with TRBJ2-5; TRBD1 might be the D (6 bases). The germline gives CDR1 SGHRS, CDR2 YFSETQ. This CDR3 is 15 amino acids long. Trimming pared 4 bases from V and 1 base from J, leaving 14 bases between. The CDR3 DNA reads TGCGCCAGCAGCGGCTCCGGGACACCCCAAGAGACCCAGTACTTC. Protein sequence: CASSGSGTPQETQYF.

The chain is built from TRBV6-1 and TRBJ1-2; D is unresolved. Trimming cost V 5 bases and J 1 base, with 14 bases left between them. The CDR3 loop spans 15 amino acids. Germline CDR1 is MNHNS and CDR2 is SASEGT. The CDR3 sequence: CASSQHHTVNYGYTF. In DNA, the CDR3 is TGTGCCAGCAGTCAACACCATACCGTTAACTATGGCTACACCTTC.

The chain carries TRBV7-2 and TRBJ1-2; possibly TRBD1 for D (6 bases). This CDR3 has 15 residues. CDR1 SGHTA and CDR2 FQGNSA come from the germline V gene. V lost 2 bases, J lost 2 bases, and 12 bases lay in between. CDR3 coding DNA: TGTGCCAGCAGCTTAAGGGGGTCGGGGAACTATGGCTACACCTTC. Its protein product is CASSLRGSGNYGYTF.